The rows below give T cell receptor beta chains drawn from one sample of a study of blood T cells in healthy people across ages. TCRdb recomputed calls from the 5' RACE reads with MiXCR, one row per CDR3 protein. The table lists about 970,000 distinct CDR3 sequences, roughly 50% of them singletons, with 20% to 25% in the top ten. Sequenced: blood. The receptor source for this set is a woman aged 60-75 years in good health. CDR3s include the opening cysteine and the closing phenylalanine or tryptophan. A D gene is named only where the DNA matches it firmly. Size values are once, few and many counts, or a class for expanded clones, and some rows have none.

>-|TRBV9|TRBJ2-3|TRBD1
TGTGCCAGCAGCCAGACAGGGTGGGGCACAGATACGCAGTATTTT
CASSQTGWGTDTQYF
>-|TRBV28|TRBJ2-7|TRBD2
TGTGCCAGCACCGAACTAGCGATCGCTCACGAGCAGTACTTC
CASTELAIAHEQYF
>-|TRBV28|TRBJ2-7|TRBD2
TGTGCCAGCAGTTTAGCACTAGCGAGTTACAATGAGCAGTACTTC
CASSLALASYNEQYF
>-|TRBV4-2|TRBJ2-1|-
TGTGCCCCCCTAGCTCAGCCTACTCCTCTCGGTGAGCAGTTCTTC
CAPLAQPTPLGEQFF
>-|TRBV6-2/TRBV6-3|TRBJ1-5|-
TGTGCCAGCAGTTACTCTTGGGGTGGGCAGCCCCAGCATTTT
CASSYSWGGQPQHF
>few|TRBV27|TRBJ2-6|TRBD1
TGTGCCAGCAGGGCAGGGGGTGCTACTGGGGCCAACGTCCTGACTTTC
CASRAGGATGANVLTF
>-|TRBV20-1|TRBJ2-1|TRBD1
TGCAGTGCTAGAGACTCCACAGGGGGCTCCTACAATGAGCAGTTCTTC
CSARDSTGGSYNEQFF
>-|TRBV4-1|TRBJ2-1|-
TGCGCCAGCGGGAACCCTCGGAATGAGCAGTTCTTC
CASGNPRNEQFF
>-|TRBV12-3/TRBV12-4|TRBJ2-7|TRBD2
TGTGCCAGCACCCGATCGGCTAGCGGGGCGCACGAGCAGTACTTC
CASTRSASGAHEQYF
>-|TRBV10-3|TRBJ1-1|-
TGTGCCATCAGTAGGACGAACACTGAAGCTTTCTTT
CAISRTNTEAFF
>-|TRBV7-9|TRBJ2-1|TRBD1
TGTGCCAGCAGCTTGTGGACAGGGGAGGATGAGCAGTTCTTC
CASSLWTGEDEQFF
>-|TRBV6-5|TRBJ2-5|-
TGTGCCAGTTCTTTAGCGGCATCAATGAACAATGAGCAGTACTTC
CASSLAASMNNEQYF
>few|TRBV20-1|TRBJ1-5|TRBD1
TGCAGTGCTAGTAAGACAGGGGGTGATCGGCAGCCCCAGCATTTT
CSASKTGGDRQPQHF
>few|TRBV20-1|TRBJ2-1|TRBD2
TGCAGTGCTAGAGATGAGGCGGGGGTTTTTTACAATGAGCAGTTCTTC
CSARDEAGVFYNEQFF
>once|TRBV3-1|TRBJ2-5|-
TGTGCCAGCAGCCACATGGGAAGAGAGCAGTACTTC
CASSHMGREQYF
>many|TRBV18|TRBJ2-3|-
TGTGCCAGCAGTCCCCGCTTGGATACGCAGTATTTT
CASSPRLDTQYF
>few|TRBV6-4|TRBJ2-2|TRBD1
TGTGCCAGCAGCACAGGGGGCGAGAACACCGGGGAGCTGTTTTTT
CASSTGGENTGELFF
>-|TRBV27|TRBJ1-4|TRBD1
TGTGCCAGCAGTGAAGACAGGGGTACCGGTGAAAAACTGTTTTTT
CASSEDRGTGEKLFF